This TCR beta chain was recorded in a study of blood T cell repertoires in COVID-19. Study-wide context: Samples of COVID-19 (acute and convalescent) were obtained from the United States, Italy and Spain. The cDNA or gDNA used as material had been derived from T cells, B-cell-depleted T cells, or PBMCs.

Original data processing: Nucleated cell counts were estimated from reference gene primer amplification. TCRdb's table, derived via immunoSEQ multiplex PCR, lists solely in-frame clones and lacks some. V, J and clone size were drawn from that table, and D and trimming were deduced from the DNA. The data hold 130,000 or so clones, with 80% to 85% observed a single time. The receptor was isolated from a man aged 60 to 75 with acute or convalescent COVID-19. Sequencing was done on a sample of peripheral blood.

The CDR3 DNA sequence: TGTGCCAGCAGCCGAGCGGGAGTAGGGTACGAGCAGTACTTC. It yields the protein CASSRAGVGYEQYF. The chain carries TRBV5-6 and TRBJ2-7; 8 nucleotides match TRBD2. CDR1 and CDR2 from the germline V gene are SGHDT and YYEEEE. This CDR3 is built from 14 residues. With 4 bases clipped from V and 4 bases from J, the junction kept 7 bases outside the gene matches. Based on the CDR3 plus reference TRBV5-6 and TRBJ2-7, the full variable domain is DAGVTQSPTHLIKTRGQQVTLRCSPKSGHDTVSWYQQALGQGPQFIFQYYEEEERQRGNFPDRFSGHQFPNYSSELNVNALLLGDSALYLCASSRAGVGYEQYFGPGTRLTVT.